The 3 T cell receptor beta chains below all came from one sample that was sequenced in a study of T cells after yellow fever vaccination. TCRdb independently ran MiXCR on the 5' RACE reads; one entry per CDR3 protein. The sample lists about 330,000 distinct CDR3 sequences, roughly 8.4% seen once, with around 17% in the top ten. The sample here was PBMCs, taken 45 days after the first yellow fever vaccination. The receptors here all came from a man aged 18 to 35 who received the YFV17D yellow fever vaccine.

This clonotype turned up a few times. CDR3 DNA sequence: TGCGCCAGCAGCCCTGGGACCCGCGGGGAAAAACTGTTTTTT. It codes for CASSPGTRGEKLFF. The rearrangement uses TRBV5-1 and TRBJ1-4; tentatively, D is TRBD1 (5 bases). From germline, CDR1 is SGHRS and CDR2 YFSETQ. Trimming left V 4 bases short and J 8 bases short, with 15 bases between. CDR3 length: 14 amino acids.

This sequence joins TRBV7-9 and TRBJ1-6; D not resolved. The germline V gene has CDR1 SEHNR and CDR2 FQNEAQ (reference sequence). CDR3 length equals 14 residues. Deletions cut 4 bases from V and 9 bases from J, with 13 bases between. The DNA of the CDR3 is TGTGCCAGCAGCTCTACAGTAGGCCCTTCACCCCTCCACTTT. As protein: CASSSTVGPSPLHF.

The chain is built from TRBV27 and TRBJ2-5; the D is unclear. V lost 5 bases to trimming and J lost 3 bases, with 10 bases between them. CDR3 size: 13 residues. The germline V gene has CDR1 MNHEY and CDR2 SMNVEV (reference sequence). The CDR3 reads CASSRTEKETQYF. The CDR3, as DNA: TGTGCCAGCAGTAGAACAGAGAAAGAGACCCAGTACTTC.